Each of the 8 T cell receptor beta chains below was sequenced from the same sample in a study of blood T cell repertoires in COVID-19. Here immunoSEQ multiplex PCR was the method, and the copy in TCRdb shows in-frame clones only, minus some. The sample lists tens of thousands of clones; 92% were seen once. Specimen: peripheral blood. All receptors come from a human donor in a cohort sampled during active COVID-19.

The genes are TRBV11-2 and TRBJ2-5; D call uncertain. Germline V gene lookup returns CDR1 SGHAT and CDR2 FQNNGV. The V gene lost 1 base and the J gene lost 2 bases, with 17 bases spanning the gap. The CDR3 length is 17 residues. The CDR3 DNA reads TGTGCCAGCAGCTTAGGGGCTAATAGTGGGTCTCAAGAGACCCAGTACTTC. It yields the protein CASSLGANSGSQETQYF.

This rearrangement joins TRBV7-9 to TRBJ2-7, with 8 bases identical to TRBD1. V shed 5 bases, J shed 3 bases, and the junction held 9 bases outside the gene matches. CDR3 size: 15 residues. CDR1 and CDR2 (germline): SEHNR, FQNEAQ (reference sequence). CDR3: CASSAMATGVYEQYF. CDR3 nucleotides: TGTGCCAGCAGCGCAATGGCGACAGGGGTCTACGAGCAGTACTTC.

V is TRBV4-2 and J is TRBJ2-2, with unresolved D. The germline V and J ends were trimmed by 2 bases and 6 bases, with 10 bases remaining between them. This CDR3 has 14 residues. From germline, CDR1 is LGHNA and CDR2 YNFKEQ. The CDR3 sequence is CASSQTGFAGELFF. The CDR3 bases are TGTGCCAGCAGCCAAACGGGTTTTGCCGGGGAGCTGTTTTTT.

This chain joins TRBV11-2 and TRBJ2-6; no definite D call. Germline assignment: CDR1 SGHAT and CDR2 FQNNGV. V shed 5 bases and J shed 0 bases, with 8 bases lying between them. The CDR3 contains 15 residues. The CDR3 spells CASSGALSGANVLTF. Written as DNA, the CDR3 is TGTGCCAGCAGCGGAGCACTCTCTGGGGCCAACGTCCTGACTTTC. The complete variable domain, with remaining parts taken from reference TRBV11-2 and TRBJ2-6, reads EAGVAQSPRYKIIEKRQSVAFWCNPISGHATLYWYQQILGQGPKLLIQFQNNGVVDDSQLPKDRFSAERLKGVDSTLKIQPAKLEDSAVYLCASSGALSGANVLTFGAGSRLTVL.

The V call is TRBV6-4, the J call TRBJ2-1; 10 nucleotides match TRBD2. Per germline, CDR1 MRHNA and CDR2 SNTAGT. The CDR3 spans 16 residues. The V gene end was trimmed by 2 bases and the J gene end by 8 bases; junction bases not matched to a gene: 9. CDR3 region: CASSDAASGSFYEQFF. In DNA form, the CDR3 reads TGTGCCAGCAGTGACGCTGCTAGCGGGAGTTTTTATGAGCAGTTCTTC.

This sequence joins TRBV7-9 and TRBJ2-1; 10 bases are a match to TRBD2. V gave up 2 bases and J gave up 2 bases; unmatched junction bases: 3. This CDR3 has 16 amino acids. From germline, CDR1 is SEHNR and CDR2 FQNEAQ (reference sequence). CDR3 in DNA: TGTGCCAGCAGCTTAACCAGCGGGAGGGCCTACAATGAGCAGTTCTTC. Its protein is CASSLTSGRAYNEQFF.

The rearrangement links TRBV5-5 to TRBJ2-6; D not resolved. Per germline, CDR1 SGHKS and CDR2 YYEKEE (reference sequence). The V gene lost 1 base and the J gene lost 0 bases, with 5 bases spanning the gap. This CDR3 is built from 15 residues. In DNA, the CDR3 is TGTGCCAGCAGCTTGTCCGGCTCTGGGGCCAACGTCCTGACTTTC. Translating it yields CASSLSGSGANVLTF.

V usage is TRBV6-5 and J usage is TRBJ1-2; 7 nucleotides align to TRBD1. This CDR3 region has 15 residues. V lost 6 bases and J lost 2; bases outside the gene matches: 9. The V gene's germline CDR1 is MNHEY and CDR2 SVGAGI. The CDR3 coding sequence is TGTGCCAGCAGAACCGGGACAGCTACCAACTATGGCTACACCTTC. Its translation is CASRTGTATNYGYTF.